Listed here is a single T cell receptor beta chain. Its antigen is undetermined. This specimen belongs to a study of cytomegalovirus exposure and HLA in healthy donors. General observations from the study: As a later analysis revealed, the rate of TCR association differed by HLA locus, with DRB1 most and HLA-C fewest. Presence/absence comparisons presumed near-even sequencing depth among donors. When the data were analyzed later, several of the most significant clusters appeared to be linked to common viral pathogens.

With 60 Vbeta and 13 Jbeta primers, the PCR was carried out. Sequencing used immunoSEQ multiplex PCR; TCRdb keeps in-frame clones, though not all of them. The sample is made up of 95,000 to 150,000 clones, and the top ten hold 2.2% of it. The CDR3 runs 15 residues. The germline CDR1 and CDR2 sequences are MDHEN and SYDVKM. The V end lost 1 base, the J end lost 4 bases, and 14 bases lay between the germline ends. The TCR sequence derives from a man aged 35-49 years in good health and CMV-seronegative. The chain joins TRBV28 to TRBJ2-7; TRBD2 might be the D (5 bases). Sequencing used PBMCs. CDR3 nucleotide sequence: TGTGCCAGCAGTTTATTATTCAGCGGCTCATACGAGCAGTACTTC. The encoded protein is CASSLLFSGSYEQYF.